These 20 T cell receptor beta chains were all obtained from the same sample, sequenced in a study of Graves' ophthalmopathy and Graves' hyperthyroidism. Using RNA transcripts, the TCR beta CDR3 regions were amplified. First-round RT-PCR employed HTBI primers, with a second-round multiplex PCR after it. One entry per CDR3 protein results from TCRdb running MiXCR on the multiplex PCR reads. This table has approximately 640,000 distinct CDR3 sequences, about 38% appearing once. Sequencing used peripheral blood. Receptors originate from an adult man with Graves' ophthalmopathy.

This clonotype was counted at least ten times. The V gene is TRBV5-1, the J gene TRBJ1-2; TRBD1 agrees at 8 bases. The germline V gene has CDR1 SGHRS and CDR2 YFSETQ. V was pared by 0 bases and J by 5 bases, with 6 bases of the junction left unmatched. The CDR3 loop spans 15 amino acids. The CDR3 DNA reads as TGCGCCAGCAGCTTGGATGGCAGGGGGCCATATGGCTACACCTTC. Its protein is CASSLDGRGPYGYTF. Together with reference TRBV5-1 and TRBJ1-2, the CDR3 gives the full variable domain: KAGVTQTPRYLIKTRGQQVTLSCSPISGHRSVSWYQQTPGQGLQFLFEYFSETQRNKGNFPGRFSGRQFSNSRSEMNVSTLELGDSALYLCASSLDGRGPYGYTFGSGTRLTVV.

This clonotype was counted at least ten times. The chain has TRBV7-9 and TRBJ1-2; no firm D call. Germline V lookup: CDR1 SEHNR, CDR2 FQNEAQ (reference sequence). Trimming left V 5 bases short and J 7 bases short, with 11 bases between. This CDR3 comprises 12 residues. The CDR3 loop is CASSPGGFGYTF. The CDR3 DNA reads as TGTGCCAGCAGCCCTGGAGGGTTTGGCTACACCTTC.

This clonotype has ten or more counts. This chain connects TRBV10-3 to TRBJ1-2, with D possibly being TRBD1 (5 bases). The CDR3 sequence is 14 residues long. V shed 3 bases and J shed 5 bases, with 13 bases lying between them. Germline CDR1 ENHRY, CDR2 SYGVKD. The CDR3 bases are TGTGCCATCAGTGAAGACAGTCCGGTTTATGGCTACACCTTC. It codes for CAISEDSPVYGYTF.

The chain recombines TRBV11-2 with TRBJ1-1, with unresolved D. Trimming cost V 9 bases and J 0 bases, with 11 bases left between them. The CDR3 runs 13 residues. Germline loops: CDR1 SGHAT, CDR2 FQNNGV. The CDR3 spells CASNFHMNTEAFF. The DNA of the CDR3 is TGTGCCAGTAACTTTCACATGAACACTGAAGCTTTCTTT.

The sample holds many counts of this clonotype. The rearrangement joins TRBV19 to TRBJ1-1, with D perhaps matching TRBD1 (6 bases). V was pared by 8 bases and J by 5 bases, with 15 bases between. Germline-derived CDR1 and CDR2 are LNHDA and SQIVND (reference sequence). The CDR3 extends over 13 amino acids. CDR3 residues: CASERTVRTEAFF. The CDR3 nucleotides read TGTGCCAGTGAGAGGACAGTTCGTACTGAAGCTTTCTTT.

The sample holds a few counts of this clonotype. The V call is TRBV16, the J call TRBJ2-7; 8 nucleotides align to TRBD1. Germline V lookup: CDR1 KGHSY, CDR2 FQNENV. The length of the CDR3 is 16 residues. J lost 6 bases, V lost 4 bases, and 14 bases had no gene match. CDR3 in DNA: TGTGCCAGCAGCCCCTCTTCTTGGCAGGGGGCAAGCGAGCAGTACTTC. Amino acid sequence: CASSPSSWQGASEQYF.

The chain carries TRBV7-2 and TRBJ2-3; 11 bases fit TRBD2. The V gene's germline CDR1 is SGHTA and CDR2 FQGNSA. The CDR3 extends over 18 amino acids. V lost 0 bases and J lost 0; bases outside the gene matches: 5. The CDR3 region is CASSLAVAGGLSTDTQYF. The CDR3 DNA sequence: TGTGCCAGCAGCTTAGCAGTAGCGGGGGGGCTTAGCACAGATACGCAGTATTTT.

This clonotype was seen at least ten times. The CDR3 is CASRDRGRYGYTF. Written as DNA, the CDR3 is TGTGCCAGCAGGGACAGGGGGAGGTATGGCTACACCTTC. The J gene is TRBJ1-2, the V gene TRBV2; 10 bases line up with TRBD1. V dropped 6 bases and J dropped 5; count of bases not matched to a gene: 3. CDR1 and CDR2 (germline): SNHLY, FYNNEI. The CDR3 sequence is 13 residues long.

This clonotype was recorded at least ten times. This chain uses TRBV7-6 with TRBJ1-6; D gene unclear. Trimming shortened V by 2 bases and J by 8 bases, and 7 bases separated the two germline ends. CDR1 is SGHVS, CDR2 FNYEAQ, per germline. The CDR3 contains 13 residues. CDR3 protein: CASSLRRDSPLHF. The CDR3 DNA reads as TGTGCCAGCAGCTTACGACGGGATTCACCCCTCCACTTT.

The sample holds many counts of this clonotype. The chain's CDR3 is CSVRWRGSNYGYTF. DNA of the CDR3: TGCAGCGTTCGATGGAGAGGTTCTAACTATGGCTACACCTTC. The V call is TRBV29-1, the J call TRBJ1-2; D unresolved. V was shortened by 5 bases and J by 0 bases, with 13 bases between the two germline ends. CDR1 and CDR2 from the germline V gene are SQVTM and ANQGSEA. This CDR3 has 14 residues.

V and J are TRBV6-6 and TRBJ2-7, with TRBD2 identical over 8 bases. CDR1 MNHNY and CDR2 SVGAGI come from the germline V gene (reference sequence). With V trimmed by 6 bases and J by 0 bases, 4 bases remained unmatched. The CDR3 is made up of 14 amino acids. This chain's CDR3 is CASRTSGSSYEQYF. The CDR3 nucleotides read TGTGCCAGCAGAACGAGCGGGAGCTCCTACGAGCAGTACTTC.

This clonotype was found many times. The chain employs TRBV19 and TRBJ1-1, with D possibly TRBD1 on 6 matching bases. Trimming took off 6 bases at V and 1 base at J, with 12 bases between the two ends. This CDR3 has 14 amino acids. Germline values: CDR1 LNHDA, CDR2 SQIVND (reference sequence). In nucleotides, the CDR3 is TGTGCCAGTAGGGGGGAGGGGGAGAACACTGAAGCTTTCTTT. Protein sequence: CASRGEGENTEAFF.

There are a few counts of this clonotype. The gene calls are TRBV4-1 and TRBJ2-5, with 7 bases fitting TRBD2. The CDR3 is 16 amino acids. CDR1 and CDR2 (germline): MGHRA, YSYEKL. V lost 0 bases to trimming and J lost 2 bases; unmatched junction nucleotides: 6. The CDR3 region is CASSQDGASGQETQYF. CDR3 coding DNA: TGCGCCAGCAGCCAAGATGGGGCTAGCGGACAAGAGACCCAGTACTTC.

The sample holds a few counts of this clonotype. The chain has TRBV27 and TRBJ1-1, with D hard to call. Trimming cost V 4 bases and J 0 bases, with 6 bases left between them. The CDR3 sequence is 13 residues long. CDR1 is MNHEY and CDR2 is SMNVEV in the germline V gene (reference sequence). CDR3 amino acids: CASSYAVNTEAFF. CDR3 coding DNA: TGTGCCAGCAGTTACGCGGTGAACACTGAAGCTTTCTTT.

A note on this clonotype: A much more abundant neighbour one base away suggests this may be a read error. J is TRBJ1-1 and V is TRBV2; the D gene is possibly TRBD1 (6 bases). There are 12 residues in the CDR3. Germline lookup yields CDR1 SNHLY and CDR2 FYNNEI. V was cut by 7 bases and J by 10 bases, with 16 bases left in between. CDR3 in amino acids: CASTVVGGRAFF. Here the CDR3 DNA reads TGTGCCAGCACCGTCGTCGGGGGGCGAGCTTTCTTT.

V and J are TRBV9 and TRBJ2-3, with D maybe TRBD2 (6 bases). Trimming removed 0 bases from V and 1 base from J, with 12 bases in between. This CDR3 is 16 amino acids long. Germline V gives CDR1 SGDLS, CDR2 YYNGEE. DNA for the CDR3: TGTGCCAGCAGCGTAGATTCGGGAGCTGGCACAGATACGCAGTATTTT. Amino acid sequence: CASSVDSGAGTDTQYF.

As concerns this clonotype: A clone one base away is much larger, so this may be a read error. The CDR3, as DNA: TGTGCCAACAGTTTAGTAGGGCCCGAGGTCCACGAGCAGTACTTC. It encodes CANSLVGPEVHEQYF. J is TRBJ2-7 and V is TRBV2; D remains ambiguous. Germline values: CDR1 SNHLY, CDR2 FYNNEI. The CDR3 sequence is 15 residues long.

The J gene is TRBJ1-5, the V gene TRBV20-1; D is unresolved. This CDR3 spans 12 amino acids. Germline values: CDR1 DFQATT, CDR2 SNEGSKA (reference sequence). Trimming stripped 3 bases from V and 5 bases from J, with 8 bases between. CDR3 DNA sequence: TGCAGTGCTAGCCGGCCCGATCAGCCCCAGCATTTT. Protein: CSASRPDQPQHF.

Notes on this clonotype: A read error may explain this, as a much larger clone is one base away. In this CDR3 the conserved last residue, phenylalanine or tryptophan, is missing, so a read error is likely. The V call is TRBV24-1, the J call TRBJ2-7; a weak D match, TRBD1 (5 bases). Trimming removed 4 bases from V and 9 bases from J, with 15 bases in between. Germline V gene data show CDR1 as KGHDR and CDR2 as SFDVKD. This CDR3 is 13 amino acids long. CDR3 sequence (DNA): TGTGCCACCAGTGAGGCTTACAGGTCCAGGCAGTACCTC. Translated, it gives CATSEAYRSRQYL.

This chain joins TRBV2 and TRBJ2-3, with TRBD2 as a possible D gene (5 bases). The V gene lost 6 bases and the J gene lost 10 bases, with 11 bases spanning the gap. The germline CDR1 and CDR2 sequences are SNHLY and FYNNEI. This CDR3 has 11 residues. The CDR3 loop is CASSVSGSQYF. As DNA, the CDR3 is TGTGCCAGCAGCGTGAGCGGTTCGCAGTATTTT.